The T cell receptor (beta chain) under discussion was sequenced for a study of blood T cell repertoires in COVID-19. For the study at large: The United States, Italy and Spain provided the acute and convalescent COVID-19 samples.

Per the authors' pipeline: The authors estimated nucleated cell counts from reference gene primer amplification. Measured with immunoSEQ multiplex PCR; TCRdb has only the in-frame clones, and not every one. That table furnishes V, J and clone size, whereas the DNA furnished D and trimming. The sample includes 45,000 to 70,000 clones, about 85% of them seen just once. The CDR3 totals 12 residues. Trimming cost V 8 bases and J 4 bases, with 9 bases left between them. The rearrangement links TRBV12-3 or TRBV12-4 to TRBJ2-4, with D uncertain. This TCR was sampled from a woman of 80 years or more with acute or convalescent COVID-19. Input material: peripheral blood. The CDR3 DNA follows: TGTGCCAGCTCTTTCGTAAAAAACATTCAGTACTTC. This sequence encodes CASSFVKNIQYF.